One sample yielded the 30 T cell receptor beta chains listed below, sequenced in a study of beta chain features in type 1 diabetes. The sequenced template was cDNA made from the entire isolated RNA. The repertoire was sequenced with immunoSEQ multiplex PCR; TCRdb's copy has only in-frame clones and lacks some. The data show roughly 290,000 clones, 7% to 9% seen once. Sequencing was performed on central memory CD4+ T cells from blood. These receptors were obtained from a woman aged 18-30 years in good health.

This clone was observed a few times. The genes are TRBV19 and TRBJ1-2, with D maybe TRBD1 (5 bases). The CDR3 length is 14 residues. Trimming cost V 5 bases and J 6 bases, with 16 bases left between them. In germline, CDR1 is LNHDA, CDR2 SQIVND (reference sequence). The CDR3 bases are TGTGCCAGTAGTCCCCGACAGTCGCTCCATGGCTACACCTTC. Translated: CASSPRQSLHGYTF.

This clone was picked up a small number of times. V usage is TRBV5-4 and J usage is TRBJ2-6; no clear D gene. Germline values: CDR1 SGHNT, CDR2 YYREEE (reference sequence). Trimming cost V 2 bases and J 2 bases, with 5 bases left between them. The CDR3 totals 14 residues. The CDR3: CASSFQAGANVLTF. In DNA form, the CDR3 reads TGTGCCAGCAGCTTCCAAGCTGGGGCCAACGTCCTGACTTTC. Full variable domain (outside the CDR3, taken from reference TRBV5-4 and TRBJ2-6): ETGVTQSPTHLIKTRGQQVTLRCSSQSGHNTVSWYQQALGQGPQFIFQYYREEENGRGNFPPRFSGLQFPNYSSELNVNALELDDSALYLCASSFQAGANVLTFGAGSRLTVL.

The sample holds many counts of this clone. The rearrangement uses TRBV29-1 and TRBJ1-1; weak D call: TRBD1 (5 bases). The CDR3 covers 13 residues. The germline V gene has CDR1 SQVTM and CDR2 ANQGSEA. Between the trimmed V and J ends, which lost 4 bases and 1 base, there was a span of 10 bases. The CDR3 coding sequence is TGCAGCGTTGCGGGACGGACGAACACTGAAGCTTTCTTT. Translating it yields CSVAGRTNTEAFF. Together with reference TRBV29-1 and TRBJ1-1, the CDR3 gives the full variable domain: SAVISQKPSRDICQRGTSLTIQCQVDSQVTMMFWYRQQPGQSLTLIATANQGSEATYESGFVIDKFPISRPNLTFSTLTVSNMSPEDSSIYLCSVAGRTNTEAFFGQGTRLTVV.

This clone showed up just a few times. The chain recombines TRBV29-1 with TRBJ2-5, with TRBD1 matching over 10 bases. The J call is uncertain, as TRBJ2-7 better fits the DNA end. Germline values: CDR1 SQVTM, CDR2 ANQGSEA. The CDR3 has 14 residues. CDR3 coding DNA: TGCAGCGTTGTCCGGGACAGGGGAGGGAACGAGCAGTACTTC. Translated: CSVVRDRGGNEQYF.

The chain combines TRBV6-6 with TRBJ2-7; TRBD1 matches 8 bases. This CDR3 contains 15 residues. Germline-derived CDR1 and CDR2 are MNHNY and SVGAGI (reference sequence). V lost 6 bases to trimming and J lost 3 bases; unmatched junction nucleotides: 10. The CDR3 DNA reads TGTGCCAGCAGCCGGACAGGGTCCGCGCGCTACGAGCAGTACGTC. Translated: CASSRTGSARYEQYV.

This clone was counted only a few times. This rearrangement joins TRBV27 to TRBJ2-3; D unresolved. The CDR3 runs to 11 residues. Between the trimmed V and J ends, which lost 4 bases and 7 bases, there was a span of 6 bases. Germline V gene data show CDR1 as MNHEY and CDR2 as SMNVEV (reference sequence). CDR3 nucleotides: TGTGCCAGCAGTTCGTCGCATACGCAGTATTTT. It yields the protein CASSSSHTQYF.

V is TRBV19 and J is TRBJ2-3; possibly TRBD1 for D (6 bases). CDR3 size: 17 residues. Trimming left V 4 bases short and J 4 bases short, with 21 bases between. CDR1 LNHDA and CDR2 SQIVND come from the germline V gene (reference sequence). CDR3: CASSSVGQKSTADTQYF. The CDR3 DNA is TGTGCCAGTAGTAGCGTTGGACAGAAGTCGACTGCAGATACGCAGTATTTT.

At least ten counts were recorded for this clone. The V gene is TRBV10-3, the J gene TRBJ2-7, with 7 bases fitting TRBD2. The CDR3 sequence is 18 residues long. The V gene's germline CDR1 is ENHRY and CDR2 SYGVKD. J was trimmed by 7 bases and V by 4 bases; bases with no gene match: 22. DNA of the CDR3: TGTGCCATCAGTGGGCGACGAGGGCTAGCGGAGTCAACTATGGAGCAGTACTTC. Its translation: CAISGRRGLAESTMEQYF.

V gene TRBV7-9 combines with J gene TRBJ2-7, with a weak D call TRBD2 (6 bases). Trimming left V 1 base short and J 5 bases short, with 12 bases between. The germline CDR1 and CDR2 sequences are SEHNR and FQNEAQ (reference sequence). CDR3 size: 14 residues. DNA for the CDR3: TGTGCCAGCAGCTTAGGAGGGGCGGGGAACGAGCAGTACGTC. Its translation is CASSLGGAGNEQYV.

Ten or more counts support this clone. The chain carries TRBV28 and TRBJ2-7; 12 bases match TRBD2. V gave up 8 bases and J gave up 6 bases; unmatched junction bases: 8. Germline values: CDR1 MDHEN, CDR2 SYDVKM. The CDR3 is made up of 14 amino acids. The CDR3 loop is CASSTSGGVREQYV. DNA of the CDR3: TGTGCCAGCTCGACTAGCGGGGGAGTGCGCGAGCAGTACGTC.

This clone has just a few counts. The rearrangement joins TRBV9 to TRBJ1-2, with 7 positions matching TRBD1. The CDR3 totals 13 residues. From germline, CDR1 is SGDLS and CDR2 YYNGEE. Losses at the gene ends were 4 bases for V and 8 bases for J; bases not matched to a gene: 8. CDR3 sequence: CASSKIQGKGYTF. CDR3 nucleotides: TGTGCCAGCAGCAAAATACAGGGGAAAGGCTACACCTTC.

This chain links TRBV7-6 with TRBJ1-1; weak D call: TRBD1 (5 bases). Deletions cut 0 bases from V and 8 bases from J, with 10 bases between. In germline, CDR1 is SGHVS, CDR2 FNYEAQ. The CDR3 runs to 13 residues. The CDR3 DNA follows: TGTGCCAGCAGCTTAGCGCTGCGGGACGAAGCTTTCTTT. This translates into CASSLALRDEAFF.

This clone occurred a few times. The CDR3 DNA reads TGTGCCAGCAGCCCATCCCCCTTTGTTTACAATGAGCAGTTCTTC. It encodes CASSPSPFVYNEQFF. The chain uses TRBV7-2 and TRBJ2-1; no clear D gene. CDR3 length: 15 residues. The germline V gene encodes CDR1 SGHTA and CDR2 FQGNSA. V lost 5 bases, J lost 4 bases, and 15 bases lay in between.

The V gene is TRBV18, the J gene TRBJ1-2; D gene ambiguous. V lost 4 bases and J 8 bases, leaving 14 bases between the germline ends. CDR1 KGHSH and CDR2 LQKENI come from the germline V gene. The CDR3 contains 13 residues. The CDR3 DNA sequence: TGTGCCAGCTCACTAATGAGTGTGGTGGGCTACACCTTC. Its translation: CASSLMSVVGYTF.

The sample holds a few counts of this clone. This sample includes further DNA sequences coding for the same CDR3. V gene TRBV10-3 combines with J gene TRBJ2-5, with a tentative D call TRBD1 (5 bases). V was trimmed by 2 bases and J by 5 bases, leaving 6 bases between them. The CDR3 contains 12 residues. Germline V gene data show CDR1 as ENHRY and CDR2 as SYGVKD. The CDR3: CAISERGETQYF. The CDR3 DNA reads TGTGCCATCAGTGAGAGGGGTGAGACCCAGTACTTC.

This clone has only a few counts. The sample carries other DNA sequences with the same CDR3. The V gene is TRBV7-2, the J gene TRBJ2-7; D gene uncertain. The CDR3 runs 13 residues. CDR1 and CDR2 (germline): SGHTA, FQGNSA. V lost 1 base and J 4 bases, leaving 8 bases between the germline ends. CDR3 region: CASSLEAEYEQYV. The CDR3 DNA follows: TGTGCCAGCAGCTTAGAGGCAGAGTACGAGCAGTACGTC.

CDR3 DNA: TGCGCCAGCAGCCGTGCGACAGGGACGGGCACTAATGAAAAACTGTTTTTT. This translates into CASSRATGTGTNEKLFF. The rearrangement joins TRBV5-1 to TRBJ1-4; TRBD1 agrees at 7 bases. J was trimmed by 2 bases and V by 4 bases; bases with no gene match: 11. Germline V gene lookup returns CDR1 SGHRS and CDR2 YFSETQ. The CDR3 extends over 17 amino acids.

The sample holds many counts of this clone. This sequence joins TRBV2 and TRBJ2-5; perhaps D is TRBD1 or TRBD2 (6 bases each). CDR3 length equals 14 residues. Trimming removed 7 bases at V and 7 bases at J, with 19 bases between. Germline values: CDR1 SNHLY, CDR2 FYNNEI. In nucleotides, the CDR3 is TGTGCCAGCACACCTAAACGGGGGCTGGGGACCCAGTACTTC. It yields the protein CASTPKRGLGTQYF.

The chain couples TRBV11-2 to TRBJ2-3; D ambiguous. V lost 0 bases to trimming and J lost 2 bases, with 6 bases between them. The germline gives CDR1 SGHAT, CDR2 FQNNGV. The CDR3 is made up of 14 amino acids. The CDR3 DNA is TGTGCCAGCAGCTTAGATTGGTACACAGATACGCAGTATTTT. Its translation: CASSLDWYTDTQYF.

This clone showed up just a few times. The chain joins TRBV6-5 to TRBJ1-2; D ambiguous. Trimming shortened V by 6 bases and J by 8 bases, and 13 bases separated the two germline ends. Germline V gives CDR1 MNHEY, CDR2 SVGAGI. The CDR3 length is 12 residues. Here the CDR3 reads CASSPDGWGYTF. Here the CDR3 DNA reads TGTGCCAGCAGCCCCGACGGGTGGGGCTACACCTTC.

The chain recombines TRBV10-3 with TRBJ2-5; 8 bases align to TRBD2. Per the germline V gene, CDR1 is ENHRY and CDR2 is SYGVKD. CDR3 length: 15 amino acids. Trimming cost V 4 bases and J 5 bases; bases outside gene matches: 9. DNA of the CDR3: TGTGCCATCAGTGCCCGAGCGGGGGCCGGGGAGACCCAGTACTTC. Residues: CAISARAGAGETQYF.

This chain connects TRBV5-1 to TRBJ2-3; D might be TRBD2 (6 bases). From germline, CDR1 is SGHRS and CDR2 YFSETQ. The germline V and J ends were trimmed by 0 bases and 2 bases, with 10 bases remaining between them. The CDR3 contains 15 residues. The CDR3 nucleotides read TGCGCCAGCAGCTTGGGGAGGGGTGACACAGATACGCAGTATTTT. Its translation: CASSLGRGDTDTQYF.

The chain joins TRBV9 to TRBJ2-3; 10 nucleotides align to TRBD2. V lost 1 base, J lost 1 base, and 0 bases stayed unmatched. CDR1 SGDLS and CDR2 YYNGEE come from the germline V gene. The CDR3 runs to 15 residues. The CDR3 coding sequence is TGTGCCAGCAGCGTACTAGCGGGGGGCACAGATACGCAGTATTTT. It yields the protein CASSVLAGGTDTQYF.

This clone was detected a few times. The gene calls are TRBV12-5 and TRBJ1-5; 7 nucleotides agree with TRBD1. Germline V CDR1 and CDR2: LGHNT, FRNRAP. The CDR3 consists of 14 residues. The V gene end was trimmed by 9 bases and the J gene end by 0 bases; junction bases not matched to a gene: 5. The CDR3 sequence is CASATGDSNQPQHF. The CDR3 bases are TGTGCTAGCGCTACAGGGGATAGCAATCAGCCCCAGCATTTT.

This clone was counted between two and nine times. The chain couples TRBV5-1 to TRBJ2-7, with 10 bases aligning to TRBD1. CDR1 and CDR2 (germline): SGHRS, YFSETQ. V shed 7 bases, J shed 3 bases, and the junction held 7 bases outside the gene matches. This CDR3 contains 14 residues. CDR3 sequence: CASQTGGADYEQYF. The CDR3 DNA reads TGCGCCAGCCAGACAGGGGGCGCCGACTACGAGCAGTACTTC.

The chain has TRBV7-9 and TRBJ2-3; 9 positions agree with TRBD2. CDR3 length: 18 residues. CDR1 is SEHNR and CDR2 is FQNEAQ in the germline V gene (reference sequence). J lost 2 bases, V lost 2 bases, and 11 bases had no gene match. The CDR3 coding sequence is TGTGCCAGCAGCTTAAGTCGCCTAGCGGGGAGACTCACAGATACGCAGTATTTT. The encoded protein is CASSLSRLAGRLTDTQYF.

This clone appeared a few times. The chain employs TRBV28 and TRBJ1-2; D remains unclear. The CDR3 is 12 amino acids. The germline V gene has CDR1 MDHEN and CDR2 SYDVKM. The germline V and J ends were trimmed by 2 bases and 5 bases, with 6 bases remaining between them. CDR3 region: CASSLAFYGYTF. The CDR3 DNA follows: TGTGCCAGCAGTTTAGCCTTTTATGGCTACACCTTC.

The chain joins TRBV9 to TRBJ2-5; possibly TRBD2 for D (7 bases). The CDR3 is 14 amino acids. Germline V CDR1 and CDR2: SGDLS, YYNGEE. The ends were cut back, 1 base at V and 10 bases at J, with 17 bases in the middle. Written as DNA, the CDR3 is TGTGCCAGCAGCGTACGGGGGGCAAGGTCTGTCCAGTACTTC. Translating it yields CASSVRGARSVQYF.

The DNA for the CDR3 is TGTGCCAGCAGTGAATTAACGTTTGAAGCTTTCTTT. This encodes CASSELTFEAFF. The chain is built from TRBV6-1 and TRBJ1-1; D is uncertain. Germline CDR1 MNHNS, CDR2 SASEGT. The CDR3 is 12 residues long. With 2 bases removed from V and 7 bases from J, the gap between germline ends came to 8 bases.

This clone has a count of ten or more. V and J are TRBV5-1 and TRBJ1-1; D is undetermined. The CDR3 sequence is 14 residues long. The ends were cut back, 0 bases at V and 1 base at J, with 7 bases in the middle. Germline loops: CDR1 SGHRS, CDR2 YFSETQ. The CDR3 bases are TGCGCCAGCAGCTTGGTCCCATCGAACACTGAAGCTTTCTTT. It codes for CASSLVPSNTEAFF.